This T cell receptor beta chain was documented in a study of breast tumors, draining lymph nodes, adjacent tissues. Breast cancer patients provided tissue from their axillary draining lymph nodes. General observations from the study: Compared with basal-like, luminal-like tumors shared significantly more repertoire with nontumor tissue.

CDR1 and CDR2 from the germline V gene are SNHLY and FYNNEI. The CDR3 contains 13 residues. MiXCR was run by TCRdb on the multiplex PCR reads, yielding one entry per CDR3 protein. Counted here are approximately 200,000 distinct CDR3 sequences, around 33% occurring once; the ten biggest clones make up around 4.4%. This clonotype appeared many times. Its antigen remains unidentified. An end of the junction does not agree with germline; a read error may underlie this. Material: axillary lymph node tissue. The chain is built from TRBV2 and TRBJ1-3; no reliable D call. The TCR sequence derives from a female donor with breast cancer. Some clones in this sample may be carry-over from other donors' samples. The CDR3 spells CASRDPSGDTIYF. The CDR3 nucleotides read TGTGCCAGCAGGGACCCGAGTGGAGACACCATATATTTT.